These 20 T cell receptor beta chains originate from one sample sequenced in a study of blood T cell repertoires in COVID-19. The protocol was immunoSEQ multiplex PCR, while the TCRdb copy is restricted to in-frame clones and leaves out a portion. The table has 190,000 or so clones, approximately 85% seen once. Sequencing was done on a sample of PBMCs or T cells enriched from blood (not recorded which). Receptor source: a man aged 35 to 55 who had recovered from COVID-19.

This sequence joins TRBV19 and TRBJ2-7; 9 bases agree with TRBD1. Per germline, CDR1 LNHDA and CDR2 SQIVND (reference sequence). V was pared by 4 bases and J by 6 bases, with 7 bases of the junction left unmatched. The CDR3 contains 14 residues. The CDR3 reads CASSTTGGLVEQYF. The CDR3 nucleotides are TGTGCCAGTAGTACGACAGGGGGGTTGGTCGAGCAGTACTTC.

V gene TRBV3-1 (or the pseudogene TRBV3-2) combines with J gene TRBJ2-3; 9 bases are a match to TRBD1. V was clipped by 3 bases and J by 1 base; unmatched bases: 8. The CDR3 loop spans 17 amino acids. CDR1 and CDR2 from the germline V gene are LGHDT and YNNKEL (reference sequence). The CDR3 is CASSHLPGQGGTDTQYF. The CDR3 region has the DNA TGTGCCAGCAGCCATCTACCGGGACAGGGTGGCACAGATACGCAGTATTTT.

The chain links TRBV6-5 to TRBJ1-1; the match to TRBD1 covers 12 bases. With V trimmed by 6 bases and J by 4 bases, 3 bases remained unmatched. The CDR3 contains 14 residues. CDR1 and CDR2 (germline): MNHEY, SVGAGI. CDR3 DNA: TGTGCCAGCAGGGGACAGGGGGCAGGCACTGAAGCTTTCTTT. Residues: CASRGQGAGTEAFF.

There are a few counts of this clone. DNA for the CDR3: TGTGCCAGCAGCCACCCCCAGGGGACTAGCGGGAGGAGCTCCTACAATGAGCAGTTCTTC. Amino acids: CASSHPQGTSGRSSYNEQFF. The rearrangement uses TRBV7-3 and TRBJ2-1; 15 positions agree with TRBD2. Germline-derived CDR1 and CDR2 are SGHTA and FQGTGA. There are 20 residues in the CDR3. The junction had 11 bases not matched to a gene; V was cut back by 5 bases and J by 0 bases.

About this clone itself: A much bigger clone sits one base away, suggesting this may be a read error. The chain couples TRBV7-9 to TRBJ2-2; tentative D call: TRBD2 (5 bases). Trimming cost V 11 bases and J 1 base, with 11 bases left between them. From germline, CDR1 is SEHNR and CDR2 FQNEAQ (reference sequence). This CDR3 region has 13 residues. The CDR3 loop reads CAGISGNTGELFF. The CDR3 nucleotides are TGTGCCGGCATAAGCGGGAACACCGGGGAGCTGTTTTTT.

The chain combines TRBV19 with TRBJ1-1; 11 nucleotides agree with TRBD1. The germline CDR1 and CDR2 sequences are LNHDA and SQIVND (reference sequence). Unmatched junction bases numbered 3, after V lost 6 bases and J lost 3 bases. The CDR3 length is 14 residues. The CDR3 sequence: CASSTGQGDTEAFF. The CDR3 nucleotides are TGTGCCAGTAGCACGGGACAGGGGGACACTGAAGCTTTCTTT. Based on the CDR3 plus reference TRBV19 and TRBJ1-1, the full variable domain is DGGITQSPKYLFRKEGQNVTLSCEQNLNHDAMYWYRQDPGQGLRLIYYSQIVNDFQKGDIAEGYSVSREKKESFPLTVTSAQKNPTAFYLCASSTGQGDTEAFFGQGTRLTVV.

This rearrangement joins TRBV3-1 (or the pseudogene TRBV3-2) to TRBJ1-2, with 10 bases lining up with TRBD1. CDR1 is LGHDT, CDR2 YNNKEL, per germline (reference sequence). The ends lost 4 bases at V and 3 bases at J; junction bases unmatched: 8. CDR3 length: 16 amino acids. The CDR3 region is CASSPGTGDTYYGYTF. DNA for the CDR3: TGTGCCAGCAGCCCAGGGACAGGGGACACATACTATGGCTACACCTTC.

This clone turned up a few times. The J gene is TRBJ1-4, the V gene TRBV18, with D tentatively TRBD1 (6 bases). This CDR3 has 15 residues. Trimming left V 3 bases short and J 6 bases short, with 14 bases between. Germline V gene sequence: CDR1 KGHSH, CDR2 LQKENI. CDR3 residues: CASSPRQAGDEKLFF. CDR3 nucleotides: TGTGCCAGCTCACCCAGACAGGCTGGGGATGAAAAACTGTTTTTT.

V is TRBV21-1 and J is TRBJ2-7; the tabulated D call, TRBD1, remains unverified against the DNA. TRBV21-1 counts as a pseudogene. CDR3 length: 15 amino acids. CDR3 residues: CASSGIPQGAYEQYV. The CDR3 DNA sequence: TGTGCCAGCAGCGGCATCCCCCAGGGCGCCTACGAGCAGTACGTC.

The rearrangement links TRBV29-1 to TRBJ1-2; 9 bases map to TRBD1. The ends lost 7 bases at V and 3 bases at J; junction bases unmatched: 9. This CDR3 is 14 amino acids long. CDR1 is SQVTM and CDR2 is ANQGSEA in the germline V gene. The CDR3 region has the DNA TGCAGCGCTAGGACAGGGGAGAGGGACTATGGCTACACCTTC. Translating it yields CSARTGERDYGYTF.

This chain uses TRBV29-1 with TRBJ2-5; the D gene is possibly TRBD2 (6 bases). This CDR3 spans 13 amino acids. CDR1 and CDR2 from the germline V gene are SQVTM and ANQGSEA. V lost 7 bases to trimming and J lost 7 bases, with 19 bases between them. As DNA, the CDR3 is TGCAGCGCCTTAGGACGGGACGGGGGGACCCAGTACTTC. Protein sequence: CSALGRDGGTQYF.

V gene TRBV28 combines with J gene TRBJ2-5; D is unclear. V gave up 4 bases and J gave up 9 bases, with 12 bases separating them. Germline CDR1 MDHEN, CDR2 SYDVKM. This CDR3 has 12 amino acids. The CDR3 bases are TGTGCCAGCAGTTCTCCTTATCAGGCCCAGTACTTC. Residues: CASSSPYQAQYF.

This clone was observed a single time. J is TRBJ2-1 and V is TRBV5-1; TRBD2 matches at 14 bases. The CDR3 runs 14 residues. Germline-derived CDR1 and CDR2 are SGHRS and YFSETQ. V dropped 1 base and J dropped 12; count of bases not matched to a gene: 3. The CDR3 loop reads CASSLTGLAGGQFF. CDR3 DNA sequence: TGCGCCAGCAGCTTGACAGGACTAGCGGGAGGGCAGTTCTTC. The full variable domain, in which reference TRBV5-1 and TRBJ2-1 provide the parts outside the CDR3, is KAGVTQTPRYLIKTRGQQVTLSCSPISGHRSVSWYQQTPGQGLQFLFEYFSETQRNKGNFPGRFSGRQFSNSRSEMNVSTLELGDSALYLCASSLTGLAGGQFFGPGTRLTVL.

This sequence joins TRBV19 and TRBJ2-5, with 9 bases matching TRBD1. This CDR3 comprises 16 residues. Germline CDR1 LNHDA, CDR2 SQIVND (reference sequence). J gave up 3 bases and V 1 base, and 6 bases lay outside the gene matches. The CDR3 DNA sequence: TGTGCCAGTAGTATAGGAGGTGGGACAGGGAAAGAGACCCAGTACTTC. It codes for CASSIGGGTGKETQYF.

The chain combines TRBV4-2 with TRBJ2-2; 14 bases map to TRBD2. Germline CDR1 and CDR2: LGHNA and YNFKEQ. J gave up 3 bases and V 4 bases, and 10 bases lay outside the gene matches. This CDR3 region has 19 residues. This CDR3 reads CASSPSGLAGVGDTGELFF. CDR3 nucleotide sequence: TGTGCCAGCAGCCCATCGGGACTAGCGGGAGTGGGGGACACCGGGGAGCTGTTTTTT.

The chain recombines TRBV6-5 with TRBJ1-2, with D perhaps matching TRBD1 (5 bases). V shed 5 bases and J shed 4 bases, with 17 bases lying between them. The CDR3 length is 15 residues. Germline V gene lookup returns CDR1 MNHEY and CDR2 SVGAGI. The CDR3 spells CASSPRTGGPYGYTF. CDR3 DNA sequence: TGTGCCAGCAGTCCTAGAACCGGGGGACCCTATGGCTACACCTTC.

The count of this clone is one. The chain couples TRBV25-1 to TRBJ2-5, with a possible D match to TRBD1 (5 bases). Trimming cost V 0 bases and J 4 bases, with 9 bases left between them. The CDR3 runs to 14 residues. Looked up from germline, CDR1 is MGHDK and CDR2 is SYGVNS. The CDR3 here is CASSEYPQGETQYF. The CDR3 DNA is TGTGCCAGCAGTGAATACCCCCAGGGAGAGACCCAGTACTTC.

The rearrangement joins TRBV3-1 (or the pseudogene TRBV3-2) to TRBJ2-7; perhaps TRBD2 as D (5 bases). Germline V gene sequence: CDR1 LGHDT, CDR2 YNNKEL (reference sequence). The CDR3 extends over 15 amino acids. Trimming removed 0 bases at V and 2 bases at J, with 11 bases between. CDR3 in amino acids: CASSQDSYGTYEQYF. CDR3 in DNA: TGTGCCAGCAGCCAAGATAGCTACGGGACCTACGAGCAGTACTTC.

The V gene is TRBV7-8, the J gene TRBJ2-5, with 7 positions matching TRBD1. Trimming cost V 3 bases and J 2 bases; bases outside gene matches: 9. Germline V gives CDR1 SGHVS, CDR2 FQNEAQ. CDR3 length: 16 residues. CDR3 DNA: TGTGCCAGCAGCTTCTTACAGGGGATGAGGCAAGAGACCCAGTACTTC. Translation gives CASSFLQGMRQETQYF.

CDR3 loop: CASSLVGGNYEQYF. Written as DNA, the CDR3 is TGTGCCAGCAGCTTAGTTGGGGGCAACTACGAGCAGTACTTC. The chain uses TRBV11-2 and TRBJ2-7; possibly TRBD1 for D (6 bases). In germline, CDR1 is SGHAT, CDR2 FQNNGV. Trimming removed 1 base at V and 3 bases at J, with 10 bases between. The CDR3 covers 14 residues.